This T cell receptor (beta chain) was sequenced for a study of blood T cells in healthy people across ages. Study outcomes and limitations: Long-lived donors carried more naive CD4+ cells and greater diversity than aged donors.

V gave up 2 bases and J gave up 2 bases; unmatched junction bases: 8. The germline V gene has CDR1 SNHLY and CDR2 FYNNEI. The CDR3 has 17 amino acids. A second PCR of about 6 to 11 cycles used a sample-barcoded 5' primer and a J-beta primer mix. Every sample gave at least 2.5 million paired-end reads containing CDR3. MiXCR was run by TCRdb on the 5' RACE reads, yielding one entry per CDR3 protein. The data contain more than 800,000 distinct CDR3 sequences, 40% to 55% of them seen just once; the ten biggest clones take up about 19%. As concerns this clonotype: The antigen is not known.

The sequence was collected from a woman aged 55-75 years in good health. The genes are TRBV2 and TRBJ1-4, with 7 bases aligning to TRBD1. Sequences were obtained from blood. The CDR3 DNA is TGTGCCAGCAGTGAAATTGGAGGGGGCGCGACTAATGAAAAACTGTTTTTT. The encoded protein is CASSEIGGGATNEKLFF.